A selection of T cell receptor beta chains follows, all from one sample in a study of blood T cells in healthy people across ages. One entry per CDR3 protein, called by TCRdb with MiXCR from the 5' RACE reads. The table records about 560,000 distinct CDR3 sequences, 25% to 35% of them present only once. These sequences were also reported in another study, on T cells of mothers and their children.

The sequenced material came from blood. The receptors shown here come from a boy younger than 10 in good health. The CDR3 runs from the conserved cysteine through the conserved F or W. A D gene is named only where the DNA matches it firmly. Size tells how often a clone was seen (once, few, many) or the class of an expanded clone, and some rows leave it out.

>.|TRBJ2-3|.|17|TRBV7-3
TGTGCCAGCAGCGGGGGCCCCTGGAGCGGGGGCACAGATACGCAGTATTTT
CASSGGPWSGGTDTQYF
>.|TRBJ1-2|.|14|TRBV6-6
TGTGCCAGCAGTTACCTGGGGGACCTCTATGGCTACACCTTC
CASSYLGDLYGYTF
>.|TRBJ2-7|.|14|TRBV27
TGTGCCAGCAGTCTAGGGGTCAGAAGTTACGAGCAGTACTTC
CASSLGVRSYEQYF
>few|TRBJ2-4|TRBD2|16|TRBV11-2
TGTGCCAGCAGCTTAGCCATTAGCGGGAGGGCCAACATTCAGTACTTC
CASSLAISGRANIQYF
>.|TRBJ1-5|TRBD1|15|TRBV2
TGTGCCAGCAAAGACAGGGCAGGAAATAATCAGCCCCGGCATTTT
CASKDRAGNNQPRHF
>.|TRBJ2-3|.|13|TRBV9
TGTGCCAGCAGCGTAGAGGTGCAAGATACGCAGTATTTT
CASSVEVQDTQYF
>few|TRBJ2-3|.|14|TRBV7-8
TGTGCCAGCAGCACGGGTTTAATCACAGATACGCAGTATTTT
CASSTGLITDTQYF
>few|TRBJ2-7|TRBD1|14|TRBV4-3
TGCGCCAGCAGCACCCGGGACAGGGCGTCTCAGCAGTACTTC
CASSTRDRASQQYF
>.|TRBJ2-1|.|16|TRBV4-1
TGCGCCAGCAGCCAAGTCCTAACGATACAGGGCAATGAGCAGTTCTTC
CASSQVLTIQGNEQFF
>.|TRBJ1-1|.|12|TRBV12-3/TRBV12-4
TGTGCCAGCAGCCCGGAGGTACCTGGAGCTTTCTTT
CASSPEVPGAFF
>.|TRBJ2-7|TRBD1|14|TRBV13
TGTGCCAGCAGCCTATGGACAGGTACCGGCGAGCAGTACTTC
CASSLWTGTGEQYF
>.|TRBJ2-4|TRBD2|16|TRBV12-3/TRBV12-4
TGTGCCAGCAGACGAGGGACTAGCGGGAGCTTTAACATTCAGTACTTC
CASRRGTSGSFNIQYF
>.|TRBJ1-2|TRBD1|13|TRBV11-2
TGTGCCAGCAGATTGACAGGGTACTATGGCTACACCTTC
CASRLTGYYGYTF
>.|TRBJ2-5|.|16|TRBV9
TGTGCCAGCAGCGTAGTAGGGAGGACACAACAAGAGACCCAGTACTTC
CASSVVGRTQQETQYF
>.|TRBJ1-5|.|15|TRBV12-3/TRBV12-4
TGTGCCAGCAGTTTACAGGGATCAAGCAATCAGCCCCAGCATTTT
CASSLQGSSNQPQHF
>.|TRBJ1-2|.|15|TRBV7-2
TGTGCCAGCCTCTCCTACAGTGCTTCTAACTATGGCTACACCTTC
CASLSYSASNYGYTF
>.|TRBJ2-5|.|15|TRBV6-6
TGTGCCAGCATTTATCGGGACCCATCCCTAGAGACCCAGTACTTC
CASIYRDPSLETQYF
>.|TRBJ2-1|TRBD1|14|TRBV7-7
TGTGCCAGCAGCCCGGGACAGGGGGAGTCTGAGCAGTTCTTC
CASSPGQGESEQFF
>.|TRBJ2-5|.|15|TRBV11-2
TGTGCCAGCAGCTTACAGGGTATGGGGCAAGAGACCCAGTACTTC
CASSLQGMGQETQYF
>.|TRBJ1-3|.|14|TRBV29-1
TGCAGCGTCGGGGGGGGGAAAGGTGGAAACACCATATATTTT
CSVGGGKGGNTIYF
>.|TRBJ2-5|.|16|TRBV12-3/TRBV12-4
TGTGCCAGCAGACCCCGAGGTAGCGCATACTTAGAGACCCAGTACTTC
CASRPRGSAYLETQYF
>.|TRBJ2-5|.|20|TRBV6-2/TRBV6-3
TGTGCCAGCAGACAACGGAGGAGACTAGTTCCACGGGTAGACCAAGAGACCCAGTACTTC
CASRQRRRLVPRVDQETQYF
>few|TRBJ1-5|.|13|TRBV12-3/TRBV12-4
.
CASSLAVDQPQHF
>few|TRBJ2-7|.|14|TRBV28
TGTGCCAGCAGTCCACAACCGCCAGCCCACGAGCAGTACTTC
CASSPQPPAHEQYF
>.|TRBJ2-3|.|15|TRBV4-1
TGCGCCAGCAGCCAAGATGGGATAGTCTCCGATACGCAGTATTTT
CASSQDGIVSDTQYF
>.|TRBJ2-2|.|14|TRBV20-1
TGCAGTGCTAGAGATTCAGGGTGGACCGGGGAGCTGTTTTTT
CSARDSGWTGELFF
>few|TRBJ2-3|.|13|TRBV29-1
TGCAGCGTTGTCAAATCCGGACCAGATACGCAGTATTTT
CSVVKSGPDTQYF
>.|TRBJ2-4|TRBD2|14|TRBV7-2
TGTGCCAGCAGCGTAACGGGGGGAGAAAACATTCAGTACTTC
CASSVTGGENIQYF
>.|TRBJ1-2|.|13|TRBV29-1
TGCAGCCTTAAGGAAAGGGGAGGCTATGGCTACACCTTC
CSLKERGGYGYTF
>few|TRBJ2-7|.|13|TRBV9
TGTGCCAGCAGCGCGGGAACGATCAGCGAGCAGTACTTC
CASSAGTISEQYF
>few|TRBJ1-4|.|13|TRBV12-3/TRBV12-4
TGTGCCACCACCCAGACAACTAATGAAAAACTGTTTTTT
CATTQTTNEKLFF
>few|TRBJ2-1|.|16|TRBV20-1
TGCAGTGCTAGAGATGTTCGGGGCAAGGAGGGCAATGAGCAGTTCTTC
CSARDVRGKEGNEQFF
>.|TRBJ1-2|.|14|TRBV5-1
TGCGCCAGCAGCGTGGACAGTCGCGACTATGGCTACACCTTC
CASSVDSRDYGYTF
>few|TRBJ1-2|TRBD1|16|TRBV6-5
TGTGCCAGCAGTTACAGGGGGCCCTTGGCTAACTATGGCTACACCTTC
CASSYRGPLANYGYTF